Each of the 2 T cell receptor beta chains below was sequenced from the same sample in a study of vaccination effects on CD4 cells after COVID-19. What these receptors recognize is not known. CD4+ T cells were isolated after around 10 days of culture. The method was immunoSEQ multiplex PCR; TCRdb's version includes in-frame clones alone and lacks a portion of them. The sample lists 65,000 to 80,000 clones; 70% to 80% were seen once. The material sequenced was CD4+ T cells from PBMCs cultured without peptide, taken before COVID-19 vaccination. These receptors were collected from a human donor who received a COVID-19 vaccine.

This clone occurred a few times. V usage is TRBV6-1 and J usage is TRBJ2-2; unclear D gene. V dropped 2 bases and J dropped 0 bases, with 4 bases sitting between them. Germline V gene lookup returns CDR1 MNHNS and CDR2 SASEGT. The CDR3 spans 14 residues. The CDR3 region is CASSERPNTGELFF. The CDR3 DNA sequence: TGTGCCAGCAGTGAACGGCCGAACACCGGGGAGCTGTTTTTT.

This rearrangement joins TRBV3-1 (or the pseudogene TRBV3-2) to TRBJ2-7; either TRBD1 or TRBD2 may fit D (5 bases each). The germline gives CDR1 LGHDT, CDR2 YNNKEL (reference sequence). The ends were cut back, 4 bases at V and 6 bases at J, with 16 bases in the middle. The CDR3 has 14 amino acids. For the CDR3, the DNA is TGTGCCAGCAGCCTTTCCCGGGCAGGGACCGAGCAGTACGTC. This gives the protein CASSLSRAGTEQYV.